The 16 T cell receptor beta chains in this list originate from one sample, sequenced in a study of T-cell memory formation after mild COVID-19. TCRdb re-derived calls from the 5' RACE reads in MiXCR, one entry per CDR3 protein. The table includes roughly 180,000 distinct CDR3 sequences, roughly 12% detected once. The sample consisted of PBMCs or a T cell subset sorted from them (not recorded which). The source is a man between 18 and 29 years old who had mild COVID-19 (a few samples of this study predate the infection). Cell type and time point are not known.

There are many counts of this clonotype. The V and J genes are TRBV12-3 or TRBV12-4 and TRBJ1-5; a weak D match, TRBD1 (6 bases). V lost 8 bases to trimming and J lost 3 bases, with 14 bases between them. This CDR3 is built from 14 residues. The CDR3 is CASRPGQINQPQHF. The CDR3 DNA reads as TGTGCCAGCCGCCCCGGACAGATCAATCAGCCCCAGCATTTT.

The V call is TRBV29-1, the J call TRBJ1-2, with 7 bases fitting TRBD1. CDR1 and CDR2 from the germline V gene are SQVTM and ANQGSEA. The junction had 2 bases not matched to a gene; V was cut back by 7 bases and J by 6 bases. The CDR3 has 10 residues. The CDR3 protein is CSAGQDGYTF. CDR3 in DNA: TGCAGCGCTGGACAGGATGGCTACACCTTC. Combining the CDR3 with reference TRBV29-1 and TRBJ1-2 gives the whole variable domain SAVISQKPSRDICQRGTSLTIQCQVDSQVTMMFWYRQQPGQSLTLIATANQGSEATYESGFVIDKFPISRPNLTFSTLTVSNMSPEDSSIYLCSAGQDGYTFGSGTRLTVV.

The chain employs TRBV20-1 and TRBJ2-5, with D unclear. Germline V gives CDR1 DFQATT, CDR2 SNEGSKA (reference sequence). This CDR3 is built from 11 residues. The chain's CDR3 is CSEEVRETQYF. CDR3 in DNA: TGCAGCGAAGAGGTCCGAGAGACCCAGTACTTC.

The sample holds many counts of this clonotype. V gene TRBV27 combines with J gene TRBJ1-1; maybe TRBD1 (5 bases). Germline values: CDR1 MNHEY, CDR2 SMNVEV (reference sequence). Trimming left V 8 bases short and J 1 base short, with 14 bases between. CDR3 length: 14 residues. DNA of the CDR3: TGTGCCAGCTCCTGGGGGGACCAGAACACTGAAGCTTTCTTT. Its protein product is CASSWGDQNTEAFF.

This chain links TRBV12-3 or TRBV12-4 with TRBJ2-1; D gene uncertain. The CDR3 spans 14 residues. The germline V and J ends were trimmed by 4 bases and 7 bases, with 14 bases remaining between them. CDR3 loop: CASSYGPWANEQFF. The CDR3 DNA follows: TGTGCCAGCAGTTATGGGCCCTGGGCAAATGAGCAGTTCTTC.

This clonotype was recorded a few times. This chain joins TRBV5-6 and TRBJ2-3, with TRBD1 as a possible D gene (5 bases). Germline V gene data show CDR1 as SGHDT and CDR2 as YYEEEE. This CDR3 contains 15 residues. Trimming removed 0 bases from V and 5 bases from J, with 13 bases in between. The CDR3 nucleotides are TGTGCCAGCAGCTTGGGACCGCCCCAGGGAGATACGCAGTATTTT. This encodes CASSLGPPQGDTQYF.

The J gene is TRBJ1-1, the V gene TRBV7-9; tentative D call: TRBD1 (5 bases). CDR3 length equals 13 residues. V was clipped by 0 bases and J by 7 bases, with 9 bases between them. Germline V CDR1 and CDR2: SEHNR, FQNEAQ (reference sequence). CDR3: CASSLAMGLEAFF. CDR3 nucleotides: TGTGCCAGCAGCTTAGCGATGGGGCTTGAAGCTTTCTTT.

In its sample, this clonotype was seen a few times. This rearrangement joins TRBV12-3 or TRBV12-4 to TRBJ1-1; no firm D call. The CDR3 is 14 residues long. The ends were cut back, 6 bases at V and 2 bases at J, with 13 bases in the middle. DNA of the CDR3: TGTGCCAGCAGCCTGACGGTGGGAAACACTGAAGCTTTCTTT. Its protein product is CASSLTVGNTEAFF.

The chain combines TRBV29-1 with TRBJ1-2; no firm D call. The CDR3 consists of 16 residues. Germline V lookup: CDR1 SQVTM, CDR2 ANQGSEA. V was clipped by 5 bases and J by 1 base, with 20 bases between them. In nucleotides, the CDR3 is TGCAGCGTTTCCGGAGTAATAGGGAGAGTTAACTATGGCTACACCTTC. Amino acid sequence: CSVSGVIGRVNYGYTF.

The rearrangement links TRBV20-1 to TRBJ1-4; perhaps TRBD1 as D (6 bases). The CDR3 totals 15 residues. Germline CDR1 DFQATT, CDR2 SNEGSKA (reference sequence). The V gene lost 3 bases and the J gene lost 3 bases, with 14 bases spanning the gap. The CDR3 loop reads CSASNPGAANEKLFF. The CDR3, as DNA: TGCAGTGCTAGCAACCCAGGGGCGGCTAATGAAAAACTGTTTTTT.

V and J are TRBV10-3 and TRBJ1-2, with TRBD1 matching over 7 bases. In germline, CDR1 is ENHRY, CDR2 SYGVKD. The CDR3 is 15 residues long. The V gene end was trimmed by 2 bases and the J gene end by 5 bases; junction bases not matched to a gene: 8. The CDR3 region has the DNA TGTGCCATCAGTGAGCCGGGGACAGACACTTATGGCTACACCTTC. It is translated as CAISEPGTDTYGYTF.

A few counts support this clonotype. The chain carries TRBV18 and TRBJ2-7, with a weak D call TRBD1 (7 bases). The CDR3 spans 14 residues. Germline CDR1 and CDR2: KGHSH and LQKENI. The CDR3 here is CTSSPVGGGREQYV. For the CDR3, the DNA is TGTACCAGCTCACCAGTAGGAGGGGGCCGGGAGCAGTACGTC.

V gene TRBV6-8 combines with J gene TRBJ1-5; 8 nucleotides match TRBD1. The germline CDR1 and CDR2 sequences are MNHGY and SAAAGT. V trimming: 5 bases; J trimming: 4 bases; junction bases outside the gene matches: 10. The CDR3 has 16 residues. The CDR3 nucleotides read TGTGCCAGCAGTCCCAGGCAGGGGGCACGAAATCAGCCCCAGCATTTT. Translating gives CASSPRQGARNQPQHF.

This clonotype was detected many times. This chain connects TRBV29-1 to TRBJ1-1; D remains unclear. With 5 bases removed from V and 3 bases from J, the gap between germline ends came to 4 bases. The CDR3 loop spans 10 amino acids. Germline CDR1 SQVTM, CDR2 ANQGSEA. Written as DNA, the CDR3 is TGCAGCGTTAAATACACTGAAGCTTTCTTT. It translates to CSVKYTEAFF.

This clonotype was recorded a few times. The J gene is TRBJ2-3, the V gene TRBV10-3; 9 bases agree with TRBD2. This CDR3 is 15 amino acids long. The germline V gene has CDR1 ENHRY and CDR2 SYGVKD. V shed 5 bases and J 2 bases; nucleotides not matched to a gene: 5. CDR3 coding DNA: TGTGCCATCAGTATTCTAGCGGGGTTCACAGATACGCAGTATTTT. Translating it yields CAISILAGFTDTQYF.

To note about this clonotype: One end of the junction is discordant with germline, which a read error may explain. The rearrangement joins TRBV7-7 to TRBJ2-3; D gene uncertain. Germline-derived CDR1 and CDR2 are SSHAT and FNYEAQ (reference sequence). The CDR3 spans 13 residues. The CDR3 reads CASSKDDSGTQYF. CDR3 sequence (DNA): TGTGCTAGCAGTAAAGACGACTCGGGTACGCAGTATTTT.